A single sample is the source of the 29 T cell receptor beta chains below, sequenced in a study of regulatory T cells in long-lasting Graves disease. The time point is: newly diagnosed GD, antithyroid drugs for less than 3 months. The TCR library was made from RNA extracted from PBMCs. Construction of the TCR beta libraries employed iRepertoire HTBI primers in conjunction with Arm-PCR of CDR3 regions. Using its own MiXCR run on the multiplex PCR reads, TCRdb lists one record per CDR3 protein. The sample consists of approximately 400,000 distinct CDR3 sequences, roughly 15% of them appearing once. This specimen consisted of peripheral blood mononuclear cells (PBMCs), obtained at new diagnosis, from a patient treated with antithyroid drugs. These receptors all come from a female donor with Graves disease.

This clonotype was recorded many times. The chain uses TRBV6-5 and TRBJ1-1; D is unresolved. The V end lost 0 bases, the J end lost 0 bases, and 8 bases lay between the germline ends. This CDR3 is 15 amino acids long. Germline V gives CDR1 MNHEY, CDR2 SVGAGI. The CDR3 sequence is CASSYSSGMNTEAFF. CDR3 bases: TGTGCCAGCAGTTACTCTTCCGGGATGAACACTGAAGCTTTCTTT.

This clonotype has a count of ten or more. This rearrangement joins TRBV28 to TRBJ1-2, with 10 bases lining up with TRBD1. The CDR3 consists of 16 residues. Germline-derived CDR1 and CDR2 are MDHEN and SYDVKM. Trimming cost V 5 bases and J 3 bases; bases outside gene matches: 9. Here the CDR3 reads CASSPYPGTGDYGYTF. The DNA for the CDR3 is TGTGCCAGCAGTCCCTACCCCGGGACAGGGGACTATGGCTACACCTTC.

This clonotype has ten or more counts. CDR3 in amino acids: CASSSASNYGYTF. CDR3 nucleotide sequence: TGCGCCAGCAGCTCGGCATCTAACTATGGCTACACCTTC. The chain joins TRBV5-1 to TRBJ1-2; unclear D gene. V gave up 3 bases and J gave up 0 bases, with 6 bases separating them. CDR3 length equals 13 residues. Germline-derived CDR1 and CDR2 are SGHRS and YFSETQ.

The rearrangement joins TRBV20-1 to TRBJ2-2; D possibly corresponds to TRBD1 (6 bases). The CDR3 is made up of 15 amino acids. Per the germline V gene, CDR1 is DFQATT and CDR2 is SNEGSKA (reference sequence). V gave up 3 bases and J gave up 4 bases, with 15 bases separating them. CDR3 coding DNA: TGCAGTGCTAGGAAAACACAGGGCAGCACCGGGGAGCTGTTTTTT. Residues: CSARKTQGSTGELFF.

The sample holds one count of this clonotype. This may be a read error: a much more frequent sequence differs by one nucleotide. This rearrangement joins TRBV2 to TRBJ2-5; TRBD2 aligns across 9 bases. V lost 8 bases, J lost 11 bases, and 18 bases stayed unmatched. CDR1 is SNHLY, CDR2 FYNNEI, per germline. The CDR3 has 15 residues. CDR3 nucleotide sequence: TGTGCCAGCTCGGAATTCGGGACTAGCAGTAATGAGCAGTACTTC. It encodes CASSEFGTSSNEQYF.

The sample holds many counts of this clonotype. The J gene is TRBJ1-2, the V gene TRBV4-2, with D possibly being TRBD1 (6 bases). Germline V gene data show CDR1 as LGHNA and CDR2 as YNFKEQ. This CDR3 is built from 16 residues. With 1 base removed from V and 2 bases from J, the gap between germline ends came to 14 bases. The CDR3 sequence is CASSQGAGARNYGYTF. Written as DNA, the CDR3 is TGTGCCAGCAGCCAAGGAGCGGGGGCGCGGAACTATGGCTACACCTTC.

This clonotype occurred many times. The chain employs TRBV28 and TRBJ1-3; D uncertain. Trimming took off 1 base at V and 0 bases at J, with 10 bases between the two ends. Germline V CDR1 and CDR2: MDHEN, SYDVKM. The CDR3 has 16 residues. CDR3 sequence (DNA): TGTGCCAGCAGTTTATCCAGAGAGAGCTCTGGAAACACCATATATTTT. The encoded protein is CASSLSRESSGNTIYF.

Concerning this clonotype itself: This may be a read error, as it is one base from a much larger clone. The chain recombines TRBV30 with TRBJ1-3, with D uncertain. V lost 5 bases and J 0 bases, leaving 11 bases between the germline ends. From germline, CDR1 is GTSNPN and CDR2 SVGIG (reference sequence). The CDR3 runs 14 residues. CDR3 sequence (DNA): TGTGCCTGGGGCAGTAGGAGCTCTGGAAACACCATATATTTT. Residues: CAWGSRSSGNTIYF.

Many counts were recorded for this clonotype. CDR3 coding DNA: TGTGCCAGCAGCCAGACAGTAGCCTACAATGAGCAGTTCTTC. Amino acid sequence: CASSQTVAYNEQFF. The chain has TRBV5-4 and TRBJ2-1; possible D gene TRBD1, 5 bases. Trimming shortened V by 4 bases and J by 2 bases, and 10 bases separated the two germline ends. The CDR3 loop spans 14 amino acids. Germline-derived CDR1 and CDR2 are SGHNT and YYREEE (reference sequence).

This clonotype has ten or more counts. This chain uses TRBV20-1 with TRBJ2-1; 10 bases line up with TRBD2. Germline lookup yields CDR1 DFQATT and CDR2 SNEGSKA (reference sequence). CDR3 length: 16 residues. The V segment lost 2 bases and the J segment 2 bases; nucleotides outside the gene matches: 6. The CDR3 bases are TGCAGTGCTAGAACCCTAGCGGGGGAGACCTACAATGAGCAGTTCTTC. Its translation is CSARTLAGETYNEQFF.

The table lists this clonotype with a few counts. The CDR3 DNA is TGTGCCAGCAGCGTAGGATCGACACCTAACACCGGGGAGCTGTTTTTT. It translates to CASSVGSTPNTGELFF. J is TRBJ2-2 and V is TRBV9; the D is unclear. Germline CDR1 SGDLS, CDR2 YYNGEE. The CDR3 totals 16 residues. V was shortened by 0 bases and J by 2 bases, with 11 bases between the two germline ends.

This clonotype has ten or more counts. The chain uses TRBV29-1 and TRBJ2-3, with TRBD1 matching 7 bases. V shed 8 bases and J 4 bases; nucleotides not matched to a gene: 6. The CDR3 loop spans 12 amino acids. Germline CDR1 is SQVTM and CDR2 is ANQGSEA. As DNA, the CDR3 is TGCAGCTCTCGACAGGGCCCAGATACGCAGTATTTT. The encoded protein is CSSRQGPDTQYF.

The chain recombines TRBV7-2 with TRBJ1-4; no firm D call. Germline CDR1 SGHTA, CDR2 FQGNSA. V was cut by 3 bases and J by 0 bases, with 11 bases left in between. This CDR3 region has 16 residues. The CDR3 sequence: CASSFQPRTTNEKLFF. CDR3 in DNA: TGTGCCAGCAGCTTCCAACCCAGGACAACTAATGAAAAACTGTTTTTT.

This clonotype was seen repeatedly, ten times or more. The chain links TRBV27 to TRBJ2-3; maybe TRBD2 (6 bases). With 6 bases removed from V and 1 base from J, the gap between germline ends came to 14 bases. The CDR3 is 15 residues long. CDR1 and CDR2 (germline): MNHEY, SMNVEV (reference sequence). The CDR3 DNA reads as TGTGCCAGCAGCTCAAGGGCTAGCGGCACAGATACGCAGTATTTT. Its protein is CASSSRASGTDTQYF.

This clonotype was observed at least ten times. Here the CDR3 reads CASSSKTGSLLEQYF. CDR3 nucleotides: TGTGCCAGCAGCTCCAAGACAGGGTCTCTGCTCGAGCAGTACTTC. The chain links TRBV7-9 to TRBJ2-7; 7 bases match TRBD1. CDR3 size: 15 residues. Germline V gives CDR1 SEHNR, CDR2 FQNEAQ (reference sequence). V dropped 4 bases and J dropped 6; count of bases not matched to a gene: 12.

This clonotype was detected a few times. This chain uses TRBV4-1 with TRBJ2-5; 8 nucleotides agree with TRBD2. The CDR3 is 14 residues long. CDR1 is MGHRA, CDR2 YSYEKL, per germline. V lost 4 bases to trimming and J lost 4 bases; unmatched junction nucleotides: 5. The CDR3 loop reads CASSPYTSGETQYF. DNA for the CDR3: TGCGCCAGCAGCCCGTATACTAGCGGAGAGACCCAGTACTTC.

This clonotype was observed a few times. This chain joins TRBV27 and TRBJ2-3, with 7 bases lining up with TRBD2. CDR3 length: 17 residues. Germline V gene data show CDR1 as MNHEY and CDR2 as SMNVEV (reference sequence). V trimming: 5 bases; J trimming: 5 bases; junction bases outside the gene matches: 16. CDR3 residues: CASSPAPYAGEVDTQYF. DNA for the CDR3: TGTGCCAGCAGTCCAGCTCCCTACGCGGGAGAGGTAGATACGCAGTATTTT.

In this sample, this clonotype turned up a few times. The genes are TRBV12-3 or TRBV12-4 and TRBJ1-2, with 7 nucleotides matching TRBD1. V was clipped by 4 bases and J by 5 bases; unmatched bases: 1. The CDR3 covers 12 residues. CDR3 bases: TGTGCCAGCAGTTCGACAGGGTATGGCTACACCTTC. This gives the protein CASSSTGYGYTF.

This clonotype was counted only a few times. Here the CDR3 DNA reads TGTGCCAGCAGTTTAGGGGACAGGCCCTGGGAGCAGTACTTC. This encodes CASSLGDRPWEQYF. The chain uses TRBV27 and TRBJ2-7, with TRBD1 identical over 8 bases. This CDR3 is built from 14 residues. CDR1 is MNHEY and CDR2 is SMNVEV in the germline V gene (reference sequence). With V trimmed by 2 bases and J by 7 bases, 7 bases remained unmatched.

This clonotype has ten or more counts. This rearrangement joins TRBV5-1 to TRBJ2-3; D not certain. The germline V and J ends were trimmed by 4 bases and 1 base, with 10 bases remaining between them. The CDR3 is 14 amino acids. Germline assignment: CDR1 SGHRS and CDR2 YFSETQ. The CDR3 region has the DNA TGCGCCAGCAGCCCGACCGTGGGCACAGATACGCAGTATTTT. It translates to CASSPTVGTDTQYF.

A word on this clonotype: A read error may explain this, as a much larger clone is one base away. The rearrangement uses TRBV2 and TRBJ2-7; 8 bases fit TRBD2. From germline, CDR1 is SNHLY and CDR2 FYNNEI. CDR3 length equals 14 residues. With V trimmed by 6 bases and J by 3 bases, 7 bases remained unmatched. The CDR3 region is CASSTSGGIYEQYF. The CDR3 region has the DNA TGTGCCAGCAGCACCAGCGGGGGAATCTACGAGCAGTACTTC.

The gene calls are TRBV19 and TRBJ2-7; D is perhaps TRBD1 or TRBD2 (5 bases each). This CDR3 has 13 residues. Germline V gives CDR1 LNHDA, CDR2 SQIVND (reference sequence). V was trimmed by 4 bases and J by 2 bases, leaving 9 bases between them. The DNA of the CDR3 is TGTGCCAGTAGTACGACAGCGGCCTACGAGCAGTACTTC. Amino acid sequence: CASSTTAAYEQYF.

J is TRBJ2-5 and V is TRBV27; 7 bases fit TRBD2. V lost 1 base, J lost 0 bases, and 5 bases stayed unmatched. Germline values: CDR1 MNHEY, CDR2 SMNVEV (reference sequence). The CDR3 extends over 16 amino acids. The CDR3 loop is CASSLYGGTYQETQYF. CDR3 nucleotides: TGTGCCAGCAGTTTATACGGGGGGACCTACCAAGAGACCCAGTACTTC.

This chain links TRBV9 with TRBJ2-7; D is perhaps TRBD2 (6 bases). CDR1 and CDR2 from the germline V gene are SGDLS and YYNGEE. This CDR3 is built from 15 residues. V was pared by 0 bases and J by 0 bases, with 10 bases between. The CDR3 sequence: CASSVGPGGSYEQYF. In DNA, the CDR3 is TGTGCCAGCAGCGTAGGACCCGGGGGCTCCTACGAGCAGTACTTC. Full variable domain (missing parts from reference TRBV9 and TRBJ2-7): DSGVTQTPKHLITATGQRVTLRCSPRSGDLSVYWYQQSLDQGLQFLIQYYNGEERAKGNILERFSAQQFPDLHSELNLSSLELGDSALYFCASSVGPGGSYEQYFGPGTRLTVT.

This clonotype appeared a few times. V is TRBV14 and J is TRBJ2-5, with 7 bases that match TRBD1. The J segment lost 5 bases and the V segment lost 4 bases, leaving 10 bases of the junction unmatched. CDR1 and CDR2 (germline): SGHDN, FVKESK. This CDR3 is built from 15 residues. The CDR3 sequence: CASSRSGQAWETQYF. The CDR3 bases are TGTGCCAGCAGCCGATCCGGACAGGCCTGGGAGACCCAGTACTTC.

J is TRBJ2-7 and V is TRBV13, with D unclear. CDR1 and CDR2 from the germline V gene are PRHDT and FYEKMQ (reference sequence). The ends were cut back, 7 bases at V and 5 bases at J, with 21 bases in the middle. The CDR3 sequence is 15 residues long. The CDR3 sequence: CASKSSAYYVHEQYF. The CDR3 DNA reads TGTGCCAGCAAATCCAGCGCCTACTATGTCCACGAGCAGTACTTC.

This clonotype showed up many times. The chain couples TRBV12-3 or TRBV12-4 to TRBJ2-1; the D gene is possibly TRBD1 (5 bases). V shed 6 bases and J shed 3 bases, with 9 bases lying between them. This CDR3 contains 13 residues. The chain's CDR3 is CASSTTVYNEQFF. CDR3 DNA sequence: TGTGCCAGCAGCACGACAGTCTACAATGAGCAGTTCTTC.

Remarks on this clonotype: This may arise from a read error, as a much more abundant clone is one base away. This chain joins TRBV9 and TRBJ1-1, with D perhaps matching TRBD1 (6 bases). The CDR3 contains 12 residues. Germline V gene data show CDR1 as SGDLS and CDR2 as YYNGEE. V lost 8 bases to trimming and J lost 8 bases, with 16 bases between them. The CDR3 here is CASSNTGTEAFF. DNA for the CDR3: TGTGCCAGTTCGAACACAGGGACCGAAGCTTTCTTT.

This chain connects TRBV12-3 or TRBV12-4 to TRBJ2-7; D gene unclear. The CDR3 is 14 residues long. The ends were cut back, 0 bases at V and 5 bases at J, with 11 bases in the middle. The CDR3: CASSLASFSDEQYF. CDR3 sequence (DNA): TGTGCCAGCAGTTTAGCCTCTTTCTCGGACGAGCAGTACTTC.